The 16 T cell receptor beta chains in this list originate from one sample, sequenced in a study of T cell responses to AZD1222 COVID-19 vaccine (TCRdb year 2021). The library relied on the immunoSEQ multiplex PCR assay. TCRdb mirrors the immuneACCESS table, restricted to in-frame sequences. Some clones are absent from its copies; in checked studies, under half trace to an unresolved V gene, and the reason for the others is unknown. The sample table holds more than 70,000 clones, of which around 90% were seen once. The ten largest make up 4.2% of the sample. The sample's time point, from its label and the paper: baseline before first vaccination. Source: peripheral blood, taken on day 0 of AZD1222 vaccination. The receptors were sampled from an adult in good health.

CDR3 DNA: TGTGCCAGCAGTTACGGGCTAGGCTACGAGCAGTACTTC. This codes for CASSYGLGYEQYF. The chain links TRBV6-2 or TRBV6-3 to TRBJ2-7; D is undetermined. The germline V gene has CDR1 MNHEY and CDR2 SVGEGT. V was shortened by 2 bases and J by 3 bases, with 8 bases between the two germline ends. The CDR3 spans 13 residues.

This clone came up once. The rearrangement joins TRBV3-1 (or the pseudogene TRBV3-2) to TRBJ2-2; D remains ambiguous. In germline, CDR1 is LGHDT, CDR2 YNNKEL (reference sequence). CDR3 length equals 13 residues. The V end was cut by 8 bases, the J end by 5 bases, with 12 bases between. The CDR3 DNA sequence: TGTGCCAGCGGCCCACCCAGGACCGGGGAGCTGTTTTTT. Protein: CASGPPRTGELFF.

The CDR3: CASSHGRDYLSGQFF. The CDR3 coding sequence is TGTGCCAGCAGCCACGGTCGGGACTACCTAAGTGGGCAGTTCTTC. This sequence joins TRBV4-2 and TRBJ2-1; 7 nucleotides match TRBD2. CDR3 size: 15 residues. Germline V lookup: CDR1 LGHNA, CDR2 YNFKEQ. V was clipped by 3 bases and J by 12 bases; unmatched bases: 14.

This clone was found once. The chain is built from TRBV2 and TRBJ2-4, with 11 bases aligning to TRBD1. CDR1 is SNHLY, CDR2 FYNNEI, per germline. The CDR3 consists of 14 residues. The V gene end was trimmed by 2 bases and the J gene end by 15 bases; junction bases not matched to a gene: 9. CDR3 sequence (DNA): TGTGCCAGCAGTGAAAGCCCGGGACAGGGGGTTAGGTACTTC. Its translation is CASSESPGQGVRYF.

CDR3 nucleotide sequence: TGTGCCAGCCAATATCCCGCTGGGGGTAACGTCGAGCAGTACTTC. It encodes CASQYPAGGNVEQYF. The chain combines TRBV6-5 with TRBJ2-7; D possibly uses TRBD1 or TRBD2 (5 bases each). Trimming took 8 bases from V and 6 from J, leaving 23 bases between them. CDR1 and CDR2 from the germline V gene are MNHEY and SVGAGI. This CDR3 is 15 amino acids long.

The chain employs TRBV18 and TRBJ2-1; 9 bases are a match to TRBD1. Germline CDR1 and CDR2: KGHSH and LQKENI. This CDR3 has 17 amino acids. Losses at the gene ends were 0 bases for V and 9 bases for J; bases not matched to a gene: 12. The CDR3 coding sequence is TGTGCCAGCTCACCACCGTTAAGCCGGACAGGGGAAGGTGAGCAGTTCTTC. Protein sequence: CASSPPLSRTGEGEQFF.

This rearrangement joins TRBV11-3 to TRBJ1-1; D not resolved. The germline V and J ends were trimmed by 5 bases and 3 bases, with 10 bases remaining between them. Germline CDR1 and CDR2: SGHNT and YENEEA. The CDR3 is 13 amino acids. The CDR3 sequence is CASSHSQDTEAFF. The CDR3 nucleotides are TGTGCCAGCAGCCATAGCCAGGACACTGAAGCTTTCTTT.

This chain uses TRBV2 with TRBJ1-1, with D possibly TRBD1 on 5 matching bases. The CDR3 is 16 amino acids. Trimming removed 3 bases from V and 1 base from J, with 15 bases in between. Germline CDR1 and CDR2: SNHLY and FYNNEI. The CDR3 bases are TGTGCCAGCAGTGACAAACCGGGACTCCCGAACACTGAAGCTTTCTTT. Residues: CASSDKPGLPNTEAFF.

This clone was detected only once. This rearrangement joins TRBV6-5 to TRBJ2-5, with D possibly matching TRBD1 (6 bases). The V end lost 2 bases, the J end lost 1 base, and 11 bases lay between the germline ends. The CDR3 is 15 amino acids. Germline V gene data show CDR1 as MNHEY and CDR2 as SVGAGI. Here the CDR3 reads CASSYRTGIQETQYF. DNA for the CDR3: TGTGCCAGCAGTTACCGAACAGGGATCCAAGAGACCCAGTACTTC.

The chain links TRBV13 to TRBJ2-2; D is ambiguous. This CDR3 has 14 residues. Trimming pared 5 bases from V and 4 bases from J, leaving 11 bases between. Germline V lookup: CDR1 PRHDT, CDR2 FYEKMQ (reference sequence). This CDR3 is CASSPKIPTGELFF. CDR3 coding DNA: TGTGCCAGCAGCCCGAAGATACCCACCGGGGAGCTGTTTTTT.

V usage is TRBV5-8 and J usage is TRBJ1-2; D perhaps matches TRBD1 (5 bases). This CDR3 region has 13 residues. V was clipped by 3 bases and J by 4 bases, with 10 bases between them. CDR1 is SGHTS and CDR2 is YDEGEE in the germline V gene. The CDR3 DNA follows: TGTGCCAGCAGCTGGGGGAGAGGCTATGGCTACACCTTC. Translated, it gives CASSWGRGYGYTF.

This chain uses TRBV6-4 with TRBJ2-2; D gene unclear. CDR3 size: 16 residues. V shed 0 bases and J shed 5 bases, with 13 bases lying between them. Germline V gene sequence: CDR1 MRHNA, CDR2 SNTAGT. CDR3 nucleotides: TGTGCCAGCAGTGACTCGTTTACTGAGGAGACCGGGGAGCTGTTTTTT. Amino acids: CASSDSFTEETGELFF.

For this clone: Different DNA sequences within this sample yield the same CDR3. This CDR3 reads CASSTGQGSSPLHF. CDR3 nucleotide sequence: TGTGCCAGCAGCACGGGACAGGGGAGTTCACCCCTCCACTTT. The chain uses TRBV7-3 and TRBJ1-6; 10 bases match TRBD1. Germline CDR1 reads SGHTA; CDR2 reads FQGTGA. This CDR3 has 14 residues. Trimming at V came to 5 bases and at J to 9 bases, leaving 4 bases not matched to a gene.

J is TRBJ1-5 and V is TRBV5-1; a possible D gene is TRBD1 (6 bases). This CDR3 has 14 amino acids. V was clipped by 4 bases and J by 6 bases, with 14 bases between them. Germline-derived CDR1 and CDR2 are SGHRS and YFSETQ. Here the CDR3 DNA reads TGCGCCAGCAGCCCGCAAGGGGGAAGTCAGCCCCAGCATTTT. It codes for CASSPQGGSQPQHF.

The chain couples TRBV7-9 to TRBJ2-4; 8 positions agree with TRBD1. This CDR3 spans 14 amino acids. CDR1 and CDR2 from the germline V gene are SEHNR and FQNEAQ (reference sequence). J lost 8 bases, V lost 5 bases, and 8 bases had no gene match. CDR3 in amino acids: CASSPDRGTDIQYF. As DNA, the CDR3 is TGTGCCAGCAGCCCCGACAGGGGTACGGACATTCAGTACTTC.

V is TRBV7-9 and J is TRBJ1-5, with D unclear. The CDR3 is 13 residues long. The germline gives CDR1 SEHNR, CDR2 FQNEAQ (reference sequence). V gave up 5 bases and J gave up 1 base, with 6 bases separating them. In DNA form, the CDR3 reads TGTGCCAGCAGCCGTGACAGCAATCAGCCCCAGCATTTT. This codes for CASSRDSNQPQHF.